The sequence of this T cell receptor (beta chain) was determined in a study of CD8 T cells in ankylosing spondylitis. This clonotype was observed at least ten times. The antigen is not known. Study-level points and caveats: Seemingly distinctive of ankylosing spondylitis blood was a TCR beta motif formed by eight highly homologous variants. Reportedly, disease-linked clones are significantly enriched in ankylosing spondylitis patients' matched synovial fluid.

The V and J ends lost 5 bases and 4 bases respectively, with 12 bases between them. The CDR3 totals 12 residues. Germline CDR1 and CDR2: DFQATT and SNEGSKA (reference sequence). Quantitative 5'-RACE with molecular barcodes generated TCR beta libraries. Using its own MiXCR run on the 5' RACE reads, TCRdb lists one record per CDR3 protein. The table shows roughly 91,000 distinct CDR3 sequences, with roughly 8% occurring only once. The J gene is TRBJ2-7, the V gene TRBV20-1; no definite D call. Sequences were obtained from blood, either unsorted or a sorted T cell fraction (not recorded which). This sequence originates from a male donor with ankylosing spondylitis or in good health (not recorded which). DNA for the CDR3: TGCAGTGCTTCTCCGGACCCTTACGAGCAGTACTTC. Its translation: CSASPDPYEQYF.